These 24 T cell receptor beta chains originate from one sample sequenced in a study of CD8+ T cells in alopecia areata. Treatment specified: oral pan-JAK inhibitor, 5-10 mg twice daily. RNA extraction was followed by reverse transcription into cDNA, which acted as the sequencing template. Repertoires were generated with immunoSEQ multiplex PCR, while TCRdb's copy carries only in-frame clones and drops some. The table lists about 200,000 clones, over 60% of them singletons. The sequencing here drew on CD4+ T cells sorted from blood, taken at week 4, from a patient treated with tofacitinib. The receptors here all came from a human donor with alopecia areata.

V gene TRBV27 combines with J gene TRBJ2-7; TRBD1 agrees at 11 bases. Germline trimming cut 3 bases from V and 1 base from J; bases unmatched to any gene: 14. The CDR3 has 19 residues. Germline V lookup: CDR1 MNHEY, CDR2 SMNVEV (reference sequence). CDR3: CASSLRSHGQGARSYEQYF. In nucleotides, the CDR3 is TGTGCCAGCAGTTTGAGGAGTCACGGACAGGGGGCGAGGTCCTACGAGCAGTACTTC.

Note on this clone: This sample includes further DNA sequences coding for the same CDR3. The chain has TRBV11-3 and TRBJ1-5; D unresolved. V lost 0 bases, J lost 5 bases, and 5 bases lay in between. CDR3 size: 13 residues. Germline V lookup: CDR1 SGHNT, CDR2 YENEEA. The CDR3 spells CASSLESDQPQHF. CDR3 DNA sequence: TGTGCCAGCAGCTTAGAGTCAGATCAGCCCCAGCATTTT.

J is TRBJ2-2 and V is TRBV6-6; weak D call: TRBD1 (5 bases). CDR1 and CDR2 (germline): MNHNY, SVGAGI (reference sequence). Between the trimmed V and J ends, which lost 0 bases and 4 bases, there was a span of 12 bases. The CDR3 covers 16 residues. The CDR3 is CASSYSAGTGTGELFF. DNA for the CDR3: TGTGCCAGCAGTTACTCGGCCGGAACAGGCACCGGGGAGCTGTTTTTT.

The chain employs TRBV6-1 and TRBJ1-1; D is unresolved. The ends were cut back, 8 bases at V and 1 base at J, with 11 bases in the middle. The CDR3 is made up of 13 amino acids. Per the germline V gene, CDR1 is MNHNS and CDR2 is SASEGT. The CDR3 nucleotides read TGTGCCAGCCAAGAGTCGGGGAACACTGAAGCTTTCTTT. Protein: CASQESGNTEAFF.

The chain has TRBV9 and TRBJ2-2; 8 positions agree with TRBD2. Germline V gene lookup returns CDR1 SGDLS and CDR2 YYNGEE. The CDR3 sequence is 14 residues long. Germline trimming cut 5 bases from V and 6 bases from J; bases unmatched to any gene: 6. The CDR3 nucleotides are TGTGCCAGCAGACGGACTAGCAGCGCCGGGGAGCTGTTTTTT. Protein sequence: CASRRTSSAGELFF.

The gene calls are TRBV6-5 and TRBJ1-3, with unresolved D. The CDR3 totals 13 residues. Germline assignment: CDR1 MNHEY and CDR2 SVGAGI. V was clipped by 8 bases and J by 4 bases, with 12 bases between them. The CDR3 protein is CASGYPEGNTIYF. The CDR3, as DNA: TGTGCCAGCGGATACCCGGAGGGAAACACCATATATTTT.

The chain is built from TRBV7-8 and TRBJ2-6; D is possibly TRBD1 or TRBD2 (5 bases each). CDR3 length equals 14 residues. Looked up from germline, CDR1 is SGHVS and CDR2 is FQNEAQ. Deletions cut 1 base from V and 7 bases from J, with 8 bases between. This chain's CDR3 is CASSLGGGANVLTF. The CDR3 DNA is TGTGCCAGCAGCTTAGGTGGGGGAGCCAACGTCCTGACTTTC.

This chain joins TRBV19 and TRBJ1-6; D unresolved. Trimming took off 5 bases at V and 0 bases at J, with 11 bases between the two ends. CDR3 length equals 16 residues. Germline lookup yields CDR1 LNHDA and CDR2 SQIVND (reference sequence). The CDR3 protein is CASSDRGSSYNSPLHF. The CDR3 DNA reads as TGTGCCAGTAGTGACCGAGGTAGCTCCTATAATTCACCCCTCCACTTT.

This chain uses TRBV29-1 with TRBJ1-4, with D possibly being TRBD1 (5 bases). Germline values: CDR1 SQVTM, CDR2 ANQGSEA. V gave up 6 bases and J gave up 8 bases, with 16 bases separating them. This CDR3 has 13 amino acids. The CDR3 loop reads CSVHRGLGEKLFF. In nucleotides, the CDR3 is TGCAGCGTCCACCGGGGCCTCGGCGAAAAACTGTTTTTT.

This clone was detected only a few times. The rearrangement uses TRBV7-9 and TRBJ1-4; D is ambiguous. Trimming stripped 5 bases from V and 8 bases from J, with 3 bases between. The CDR3 runs 10 residues. The germline V gene has CDR1 SEHNR and CDR2 FQNEAQ (reference sequence). CDR3 coding DNA: TGTGCCAGCAGCGGGGAAAAACTGTTTTTT. Translation gives CASSGEKLFF.

The rearrangement joins TRBV4-2 to TRBJ1-1; D is unclear. The CDR3 consists of 14 residues. Trimming pared 4 bases from V and 5 bases from J, leaving 14 bases between. The germline V gene has CDR1 LGHNA and CDR2 YNFKEQ. For the CDR3, the DNA is TGTGCCAGCAGCCCTTCGGGGAGGAGGACTGAAGCTTTCTTT. Protein product: CASSPSGRRTEAFF.

The V and J genes are TRBV14 and TRBJ2-7; TRBD1 matches at 9 bases. The V segment lost 1 base and the J segment 3 bases; nucleotides outside the gene matches: 4. Per the germline V gene, CDR1 is SGHDN and CDR2 is FVKESK. The CDR3 is made up of 15 amino acids. For the CDR3, the DNA is TGTGCCAGCAGCCAAGCCGGGACAGGGATCTACGAGCAGTACTTC. Amino acids: CASSQAGTGIYEQYF.

In its sample, this clone was seen a few times. The V gene is TRBV5-1, the J gene TRBJ1-2; 11 bases are shared with TRBD1. The J segment lost 8 bases and the V segment lost 4 bases, leaving 4 bases of the junction unmatched. The length of the CDR3 is 13 residues. The germline V gene has CDR1 SGHRS and CDR2 YFSETQ. For the CDR3, the DNA is TGCGCCAGCAGCCCGGGACAGGGGGAAGGCTACACCTTC. It codes for CASSPGQGEGYTF.

This clone was found a few times. The chain couples TRBV5-6 to TRBJ2-3, with D unclear. CDR1 is SGHDT and CDR2 is YYEEEE in the germline V gene. The CDR3 runs 14 residues. Trimming left V 6 bases short and J 0 bases short, with 11 bases between. CDR3 amino acids: CASTPDLSTDTQYF. The CDR3 nucleotides are TGTGCCAGCACCCCTGACCTTAGCACAGATACGCAGTATTTT.

This clone was found once. This chain joins TRBV7-9 and TRBJ2-3, with TRBD1 matching 11 bases. Germline CDR1 is SEHNR and CDR2 is FQNEAQ (reference sequence). The CDR3 spans 16 residues. Losses at the gene ends were 5 bases for V and 6 bases for J; bases not matched to a gene: 10. CDR3 DNA sequence: TGTGCCAGCAGCGCCAGCGGGACAGGGGGTTTCGATACGCAGTATTTT. Protein product: CASSASGTGGFDTQYF.

The sample holds a few counts of this clone. V is TRBV5-1 and J is TRBJ2-7; the match to TRBD1 covers 7 bases. The CDR3 has 15 amino acids. Losses at the gene ends were 4 bases for V and 5 bases for J; bases not matched to a gene: 12. The V gene's germline CDR1 is SGHRS and CDR2 YFSETQ. The CDR3 sequence: CASSPQGGLVDEQYF. The CDR3 bases are TGCGCCAGCAGCCCACAAGGGGGCTTGGTAGACGAGCAGTACTTC.

The rearrangement joins TRBV5-1 to TRBJ2-5; 8 bases align to TRBD1. CDR3 length equals 14 residues. Looked up from germline, CDR1 is SGHRS and CDR2 is YFSETQ. J was trimmed by 3 bases and V by 4 bases; bases with no gene match: 5. The CDR3 sequence is CASSGQGRKETQYF. CDR3 nucleotides: TGCGCCAGCAGCGGACAGGGCCGGAAAGAGACCCAGTACTTC.

This clone came up once. The junction and the germline gene differ at one end; a read error may be behind it. The rearrangement links TRBV30 to TRBJ1-2; a weak D match, TRBD1 (6 bases). This CDR3 contains 12 residues. The V gene's germline CDR1 is GTSNPN and CDR2 SVGIG (reference sequence). CDR3 nucleotides: TGTGCCTGGAGTGTACCCCCGGGGGCGGTTTTCTTC. It encodes CAWSVPPGAVFF. The variable domain in full, with the rest retrieved from reference TRBV30 and TRBJ1-2, is SQTIHQWPATLVQPVGSPLSLECTVEGTSNPNLYWYRQAAGRGLQLLFYSVGIGQISSEVPQNLSASRPQDRQFILSSKKLLLSDSGFYLCAWSVPPGAVFFGSGTRLTVV.

V gene TRBV11-2 combines with J gene TRBJ2-1; 11 bases fit TRBD2. V lost 5 bases to trimming and J lost 15 bases; unmatched junction nucleotides: 9. The germline gives CDR1 SGHAT, CDR2 FQNNGV. This CDR3 spans 13 amino acids. The chain's CDR3 is CASSPTSGGLAFF. In nucleotides, the CDR3 is TGTGCCAGCAGCCCTACTAGCGGGGGTCTCGCGTTCTTC.

The chain links TRBV5-1 to TRBJ2-7, with D unclear. CDR3 length: 13 amino acids. Trimming took 1 base from V and 6 from J, leaving 11 bases between them. Per germline, CDR1 SGHRS and CDR2 YFSETQ. Written as DNA, the CDR3 is TGCGCCAGCAGCTTGACGGCTCCAAGCGAGCAGTACTTC. Its translation is CASSLTAPSEQYF.

The chain has TRBV2 and TRBJ1-5; no clear D. Germline values: CDR1 SNHLY, CDR2 FYNNEI. Trimming pared 1 base from V and 0 bases from J, leaving 4 bases between. The CDR3 is 14 amino acids. CDR3 bases: TGTGCCAGCAGTGAAGTGAATAGCAATCAGCCCCAGCATTTT. Translating gives CASSEVNSNQPQHF.

This clone was seen a single time. V usage is TRBV5-6 and J usage is TRBJ1-6, with TRBD1 as a possible D gene (6 bases). The V gene's germline CDR1 is SGHDT and CDR2 YYEEEE. The V end lost 0 bases, the J end lost 7 bases, and 23 bases lay between the germline ends. This CDR3 contains 19 residues. The CDR3 protein is CASSLARQGRTSGNSPLHF. For the CDR3, the DNA is TGTGCCAGCAGCTTGGCCCGGCAGGGGAGGACCTCTGGAAATTCACCCCTCCACTTT.

This chain uses TRBV25-1 with TRBJ1-1; D remains ambiguous. Germline lookup yields CDR1 MGHDK and CDR2 SYGVNS. The CDR3 totals 12 residues. V was cut by 5 bases and J by 1 base, with 5 bases left in between. CDR3 protein: CASSSQNTEAFF. CDR3 sequence (DNA): TGTGCCAGCAGTAGCCAGAACACTGAAGCTTTCTTT.

The chain recombines TRBV29-1 with TRBJ1-2; D gene ambiguous. Germline V gene data show CDR1 as SQVTM and CDR2 as ANQGSEA. Trimming cost V 3 bases and J 3 bases, with 5 bases left between them. The CDR3 loop spans 11 amino acids. CDR3 residues: CSVDAYYGYTF. DNA of the CDR3: TGCAGCGTTGATGCGTACTATGGCTACACCTTC.